The TCR beta chain described here comes from a study of cytomegalovirus exposure and HLA in healthy donors. About the study: It was reported in a later analysis that the same platform had been used for the roughly 130 validation repertoires as for the approximately 670 first-cohort repertoires.

Some clones are missing from TCRdb's copy, which holds only in-frame ones; the method was immunoSEQ multiplex PCR. The data hold some 140,000 clones, with roughly 81% observed a single time. Germline CDR1 LNHDA, CDR2 SQIVND (reference sequence). The length of the CDR3 is 21 residues. V lost 4 bases to trimming and J lost 3 bases; unmatched junction nucleotides: 25. The donors were part of the validation cohort, which consisted of about 120 subjects and was separate from the first cohort of hundreds of subjects. Study-wide points: Overall, some 160 TCR beta chains were annotated as cytomegalovirus-associated. Under in vitro conditions, a few CMV-associated chains were confirmed as specific for CMV antigens.

A note on this clone: Its target is unknown.

The TCR originated in a woman in her 30s in good health and CMV-seronegative. This chain uses TRBV19 with TRBJ2-7; TRBD1 matches at 9 bases. The sample was PBMCs. CDR3 in DNA: TGTGCCAGTAGTACCCCCGGGACAGGGACGGGCAGGGGGGGGGATAACTACGAGCAGTACTTC. Amino acids: CASSTPGTGTGRGGDNYEQYF.